One sample yielded the 14 T cell receptor beta chains listed below, sequenced in a study of Ad26.COV2.S vaccination and SARS-CoV-2 variants. Documented treatment: roughly 19 received Ad26.COV2.S at low or high dose, single or two shots; five or six received placebo; per-sample allocation not given. Vaccine and placebo recipients were sampled on day 63 after the first injection. Generated by immunoSEQ multiplex PCR, the TCRdb table keeps only in-frame clones and is missing some. The repertoire holds 430,000 or so clones, with around 90% as singletons. Sequenced here: peripheral blood, sampled in a trial of Ad26.COV2.S vaccine versus placebo. The receptor set was obtained from a person between 18 and 65 years old who received the Ad26.COV2.S COVID-19 vaccine or a placebo.

V gene TRBV19 combines with J gene TRBJ1-3; 9 nucleotides line up with TRBD1. The germline V gene encodes CDR1 LNHDA and CDR2 SQIVND (reference sequence). The trim removed 5 bases at V and 0 bases at J, leaving 20 bases unmatched. CDR3 length equals 21 residues. For the CDR3, the DNA is TGTGCCAGTAGTCCCCACCCGGTTGGGGGACAGGGAAAGGACTCTGGAAACACCATATATTTT. Its protein is CASSPHPVGGQGKDSGNTIYF.

The chain links TRBV6-1 to TRBJ2-7; D possibly corresponds to TRBD2 (6 bases). With 2 bases removed from V and 2 bases from J, the gap between germline ends came to 10 bases. CDR1 and CDR2 from the germline V gene are MNHNS and SASEGT. CDR3 length: 14 residues. The CDR3 loop is CASSETTGAYEQYF. CDR3 coding DNA: TGTGCCAGCAGTGAAACAACGGGGGCCTACGAGCAGTACTTC.

As for this clone: This specimen includes other DNA sequences encoding the same CDR3. This sequence joins TRBV5-4 and TRBJ1-4, with D maybe TRBD1 (6 bases). The CDR3 is made up of 15 amino acids. In germline, CDR1 is SGHNT, CDR2 YYREEE (reference sequence). Deletions cut 0 bases from V and 3 bases from J, with 9 bases between. The DNA for the CDR3 is TGTGCCAGCAGCTTGGGGGGGGCAGCTAATGAAAAACTGTTTTTT. It is translated as CASSLGGAANEKLFF. Complete variable domain (other parts from reference TRBV5-4 and TRBJ1-4): ETGVTQSPTHLIKTRGQQVTLRCSSQSGHNTVSWYQQALGQGPQFIFQYYREEENGRGNFPPRFSGLQFPNYSSELNVNALELDDSALYLCASSLGGAANEKLFFGSGTQLSVL.

This chain joins TRBV3-1 (or the pseudogene TRBV3-2) and TRBJ2-1, with 8 bases identical to TRBD1. V lost 4 bases, J lost 8 bases, and 10 bases stayed unmatched. The CDR3 runs 15 residues. CDR1 is LGHDT and CDR2 is YNNKEL in the germline V gene (reference sequence). The CDR3 protein is CASSPGQGRVHEQFF. The CDR3 coding sequence is TGTGCCAGCAGCCCCGGACAGGGCCGTGTCCATGAGCAGTTCTTC.

With regard to this clone: The sample carries other DNA sequences with the same CDR3. The genes are TRBV6-5 and TRBJ1-1; D unresolved. V was clipped by 2 bases and J by 0 bases, with 7 bases between them. Germline loops: CDR1 MNHEY, CDR2 SVGAGI. This CDR3 region has 14 residues. CDR3 amino acids: CASSYGGLNTEAFF. The CDR3 DNA reads as TGTGCCAGCAGTTACGGTGGCCTGAACACTGAAGCTTTCTTT.

This clone was counted once. The CDR3 coding sequence is TGCAGCGTTGTGCAAAACCCCTACACTGAAGCTTTCTTT. Residues: CSVVQNPYTEAFF. The genes are TRBV29-1 and TRBJ1-1; no clear D gene. V was trimmed by 4 bases and J by 3 bases, leaving 12 bases between them. Germline lookup yields CDR1 SQVTM and CDR2 ANQGSEA. This CDR3 is 13 amino acids long.

The chain links TRBV7-9 to TRBJ2-1; D may match TRBD1 or TRBD2 (5 bases each). The germline V gene has CDR1 SEHNR and CDR2 FQNEAQ (reference sequence). The CDR3 sequence is 14 residues long. The V end lost 2 bases, the J end lost 2 bases, and 7 bases lay between the germline ends. The CDR3 DNA is TGTGCCAGCAGCTTAACGGGGCCCTACAATGAGCAGTTCTTC. This sequence encodes CASSLTGPYNEQFF.

This sequence joins TRBV29-1 and TRBJ2-5, with 12 bases matching TRBD2. This CDR3 contains 12 residues. Germline loops: CDR1 SQVTM, CDR2 ANQGSEA. V trimming: 7 bases; J trimming: 4 bases; junction bases outside the gene matches: 1. The CDR3 DNA reads as TGCAGCGGGGGACTAGCGGGAGAGACCCAGTACTTC. Translated, it gives CSGGLAGETQYF. Filled out from reference TRBV29-1 and TRBJ2-5, the complete variable domain reads SAVISQKPSRDICQRGTSLTIQCQVDSQVTMMFWYRQQPGQSLTLIATANQGSEATYESGFVIDKFPISRPNLTFSTLTVSNMSPEDSSIYLCSGGLAGETQYFGPGTRLLVL.

The rearrangement links TRBV7-6 to TRBJ1-4, with D possibly being TRBD1 (6 bases). CDR3 length: 14 amino acids. Germline V gene data show CDR1 as SGHVS and CDR2 as FNYEAQ. The V gene lost 6 bases and the J gene lost 7 bases, with 15 bases spanning the gap. CDR3 DNA sequence: TGTGCCAGCAGTCCAGGGGAGAGGGCTGAAAAACTGTTTTTT. Encoded protein: CASSPGERAEKLFF.

This chain uses TRBV18 with TRBJ2-1; 9 bases are shared with TRBD2. V shed 1 base and J 2 bases; nucleotides not matched to a gene: 6. This CDR3 has 17 amino acids. CDR1 is KGHSH, CDR2 LQKENI, per germline. DNA of the CDR3: TGTGCCAGCTCACCACTGGAACTAGCGGGTACCTACAATGAGCAGTTCTTC. Amino acids: CASSPLELAGTYNEQFF. Full variable domain (outside the CDR3, taken from reference TRBV18 and TRBJ2-1): NAGVMQNPRHLVRRRGQEARLRCSPMKGHSHVYWYRQLPEEGLKFMVYLQKENIIDESGMPKERFSAEFPKEGPSILRIQQVVRGDSAAYFCASSPLELAGTYNEQFFGPGTRLTVL.

This rearrangement joins TRBV20-1 to TRBJ2-3; D unresolved. V was trimmed by 2 bases and J by 2 bases, leaving 2 bases between them. The germline gives CDR1 DFQATT, CDR2 SNEGSKA (reference sequence). The CDR3 is made up of 11 amino acids. CDR3 protein: CSARNTDTQYF. The CDR3 region has the DNA TGCAGTGCTAGAAACACAGATACGCAGTATTTT.

CDR3 amino acids: CASTTGTGGPTRSFRIYF. The CDR3 nucleotides are TGCGCCAGCACTACCGGGACAGGGGGCCCCACCCGGTCATTTCGAATATATTTT. The chain uses TRBV10-1 and TRBJ1-3; the match to TRBD1 covers 12 bases. The CDR3 runs 18 residues. J lost 13 bases, V lost 7 bases, and 23 bases had no gene match. CDR1 WNHNN and CDR2 SYGVQD come from the germline V gene (reference sequence).

This chain connects TRBV6-2 or TRBV6-3 to TRBJ2-7; D call uncertain. Trimming took off 4 bases at V and 0 bases at J, with 7 bases between the two ends. The CDR3 totals 13 residues. CDR1 and CDR2 from the germline V gene are MNHEY and SVGEGT. The CDR3 spells CASSLGSSYEQYF. In nucleotides, the CDR3 is TGTGCCAGCAGTTTAGGAAGCTCCTACGAGCAGTACTTC.

V is TRBV28 and J is TRBJ2-1, with 9 bases lining up with TRBD2. V gave up 6 bases and J gave up 0 bases; unmatched junction bases: 3. CDR1 and CDR2 from the germline V gene are MDHEN and SYDVKM. This CDR3 is 15 amino acids long. The CDR3 loop is CASSPGLASYNEQFF. The CDR3 DNA follows: TGTGCCAGCAGCCCGGGACTAGCCTCCTACAATGAGCAGTTCTTC.